One and the same sample provided the 17 T cell receptor beta chains below, sequenced in a study of cytomegalovirus exposure and HLA in healthy donors. Libraries were prepared by immunoSEQ multiplex PCR; TCRdb keeps only in-frame clonotypes and omits some of them. The repertoire holds 45,000 to 70,000 clones, around 90% seen once, with approximately 0.99% in the top ten. Source material: PBMCs. The source is a man aged 18 to 29 in good health and CMV-seronegative.

This clone came up once. The chain links TRBV5-1 to TRBJ2-7; 10 nucleotides line up with TRBD2. Germline V gives CDR1 SGHRS, CDR2 YFSETQ. With V trimmed by 3 bases and J by 6 bases, 12 bases remained unmatched. The length of the CDR3 is 16 residues. The CDR3 nucleotides are TGCGCCAGCAGCTCGGACGGAGCGGGAGGGCGCCGCGAGCAGTACTTC. This sequence encodes CASSSDGAGGRREQYF.

As concerns this clone: Other DNA variants within this sample encode the same CDR3. The chain links TRBV6-1 to TRBJ2-7; D possibly corresponds to TRBD2 (6 bases). The CDR3 runs to 12 residues. Germline loops: CDR1 MNHNS, CDR2 SASEGT. Trimming took off 6 bases at V and 2 bases at J, with 8 bases between the two ends. The chain's CDR3 is CASRGGPYEQYF. The CDR3 bases are TGTGCCAGCAGGGGGGGACCCTACGAGCAGTACTTC.

The rearrangement links TRBV5-1 to TRBJ2-3; TRBD2 agrees at 11 bases. V was clipped by 3 bases and J by 5 bases; unmatched bases: 20. CDR1 is SGHRS, CDR2 YFSETQ, per germline. The CDR3 runs 20 residues. The CDR3 DNA reads as TGCGCCAGCAGCTCACCCGGGCTCGAGTTAGCGGGAGGGCCGGGAGATACGCAGTATTTT. This gives the protein CASSSPGLELAGGPGDTQYF.

The chain links TRBV4-1 to TRBJ2-7; D gene ambiguous. V shed 1 base and J shed 4 bases, with 14 bases lying between them. The CDR3 spans 15 residues. Germline values: CDR1 MGHRA, CDR2 YSYEKL. In DNA, the CDR3 is TGCGCCAGCAGCCAAGTTCCCAGGATGTCGTACGAGCAGTACTTC. It codes for CASSQVPRMSYEQYF.

The gene calls are TRBV7-8 and TRBJ2-5, with D possibly matching TRBD2 (5 bases). Trimming took off 5 bases at V and 5 bases at J, with 12 bases between the two ends. Germline-derived CDR1 and CDR2 are SGHVS and FQNEAQ. This CDR3 is 13 amino acids long. This CDR3 reads CASSASGWETQYF. The CDR3, as DNA: TGTGCCAGCAGCGCAAGCGGTTGGGAGACCCAGTACTTC.

The chain carries TRBV5-6 and TRBJ2-7, with D possibly TRBD2 on 5 matching bases. The CDR3 is 13 amino acids. V lost 0 bases and J lost 5, with 9 bases in between. Germline-derived CDR1 and CDR2 are SGHDT and YYEEEE. CDR3 sequence: CASSLAGIDEQYF. The CDR3 nucleotides are TGTGCCAGCAGCTTGGCGGGGATAGACGAGCAGTACTTC. Drawing the rest from reference TRBV5-6 and TRBJ2-7, the complete variable domain is DAGVTQSPTHLIKTRGQQVTLRCSPKSGHDTVSWYQQALGQGPQFIFQYYEEEERQRGNFPDRFSGHQFPNYSSELNVNALLLGDSALYLCASSLAGIDEQYFGPGTRLTVT.

The CDR3 is CASSLEDSSNEKLFF. CDR3 DNA sequence: TGTGCCAGCAGCTTGGAGGACTCATCTAATGAAAAACTGTTTTTT. The chain carries TRBV5-6 and TRBJ1-4; no clear D. Deletions cut 0 bases from V and 3 bases from J, with 9 bases between. This CDR3 comprises 15 residues. Germline V lookup: CDR1 SGHDT, CDR2 YYEEEE.

This clone has only one observation. The genes are TRBV15 and TRBJ2-7, with 11 bases matching TRBD1. The CDR3 runs to 15 residues. Per germline, CDR1 LNHNV and CDR2 YYDKDF (reference sequence). Trimming at V came to 8 bases and at J to 4 bases, leaving 10 bases not matched to a gene. This CDR3 is CATRPGQGGLYEQYF. CDR3 sequence (DNA): TGTGCCACCCGGCCGGGACAGGGGGGTTTATACGAGCAGTACTTC.

This CDR3 reads CASSLGAEQFF. DNA of the CDR3: TGTGCCAGCTCACTTGGGGCAGAGCAGTTCTTC. The genes are TRBV18 and TRBJ2-1; D perhaps matches TRBD1 (5 bases). CDR1 is KGHSH and CDR2 is LQKENI in the germline V gene. This CDR3 region has 11 residues. Trimming left V 4 bases short and J 10 bases short, with 8 bases between.

In this sample, this clone turned up a few times. The chain has TRBV19 and TRBJ2-7; 11 bases align to TRBD2. Trimming removed 6 bases from V and 2 bases from J; junction bases left unmatched: 9. CDR3 length: 16 residues. The germline CDR1 and CDR2 sequences are LNHDA and SQIVND (reference sequence). The CDR3 sequence: CASSSSGGLAAYEQYF. The DNA of the CDR3 is TGTGCCAGTAGCTCATCGGGGGGACTAGCGGCCTACGAGCAGTACTTC. Drawing the rest from reference TRBV19 and TRBJ2-7, the complete variable domain is DGGITQSPKYLFRKEGQNVTLSCEQNLNHDAMYWYRQDPGQGLRLIYYSQIVNDFQKGDIAEGYSVSREKKESFPLTVTSAQKNPTAFYLCASSSSGGLAAYEQYFGPGTRLTVT.

The gene calls are TRBV30 and TRBJ2-1, with a possible D match to TRBD2 (6 bases). The V end lost 3 bases, the J end lost 7 bases, and 7 bases lay between the germline ends. Germline lookup yields CDR1 GTSNPN and CDR2 SVGIG (reference sequence). CDR3 length equals 11 residues. CDR3: CAWRGRNEQFF. CDR3 bases: TGTGCCTGGAGGGGGAGGAATGAGCAGTTCTTC.

The V and J genes are TRBV12-2 and TRBJ1-5; the listed D gene, TRBD1, was not tested against the DNA. TRBV12-2 is classified as a pseudogene. The CDR3 is 20 amino acids. CDR3: CASRLELPGQAMYSNQPQHF. CDR3 nucleotides: TGTGCAAGTCGCTTAGAGTTACCGGGACAGGCCATGTATAGCAATCAGCCCCAGCATTTT.

The V call is TRBV5-1, the J call TRBJ2-3; TRBD2 matches at 8 bases. This CDR3 has 15 amino acids. Germline loops: CDR1 SGHRS, CDR2 YFSETQ. J lost 14 bases, V lost 0 bases, and 14 bases had no gene match. The CDR3 loop reads CASSLGGISGSLGYF. As DNA, the CDR3 is TGCGCCAGCAGCTTGGGCGGGATCAGCGGGAGTCTTGGGTATTTT.

This chain uses TRBV30 with TRBJ2-7; weak D call: TRBD2 (6 bases). V lost 5 bases, J lost 7 bases, and 18 bases lay in between. There are 13 residues in the CDR3. CDR1 GTSNPN and CDR2 SVGIG come from the germline V gene (reference sequence). The CDR3 DNA reads as TGTGCCTGGTCTCGGGTGGGGGGTTTGGAGCAGTACTTC. As protein: CAWSRVGGLEQYF.

This clone was counted a few times. The chain links TRBV5-1 to TRBJ2-7, with no clear D. Germline V gives CDR1 SGHRS, CDR2 YFSETQ. V was shortened by 0 bases and J by 3 bases, with 10 bases between the two germline ends. The CDR3 is 14 amino acids. The CDR3: CASSLGLGYYEQYF. The CDR3 DNA is TGCGCCAGCAGCTTGGGTCTAGGTTACTACGAGCAGTACTTC.

V gene TRBV10-3 combines with J gene TRBJ2-7; 7 bases match TRBD2. There are 14 residues in the CDR3. Germline CDR1 and CDR2: ENHRY and SYGVKD. The V and J ends lost 6 bases and 0 bases, in that order; junction bases with no gene match: 5. The CDR3 coding sequence is TGTGCCATCAGCCGAGGACTAGACTCCTACGAGCAGTACTTC. Residues: CAISRGLDSYEQYF.

V gene TRBV19 combines with J gene TRBJ2-7; weak D call: TRBD1 (5 bases). Germline V gene lookup returns CDR1 LNHDA and CDR2 SQIVND (reference sequence). This CDR3 spans 13 amino acids. The V end was cut by 3 bases, the J end by 6 bases, with 12 bases between. The CDR3 protein is CASSIDRRAEQYF. The DNA for the CDR3 is TGTGCCAGTAGTATCGACAGAAGGGCCGAGCAGTACTTC.